Listed here are 2 T cell receptor beta chains from one sample, sequenced in a study of blood T cell repertoires in COVID-19. Clones were read by immunoSEQ multiplex PCR, and TCRdb kept only the in-frame ones, dropping some. The sample consists of about 100,000 clones, about 90% of them appearing once. Material: peripheral blood. These receptors originate from a man in his thirties or forties in a cohort sampled during active COVID-19.

V gene TRBV6-2 or TRBV6-3 combines with J gene TRBJ2-5; possibly TRBD2 for D (5 bases). V lost 4 bases to trimming and J lost 4 bases, with 13 bases between them. This CDR3 region has 14 residues. Looked up from germline, CDR1 is MNHEY and CDR2 is SVGEGT. As DNA, the CDR3 is TGTGCCAGCAGTTCTCCGGGTCGGGGAGAGACCCAGTACTTC. Protein product: CASSSPGRGETQYF.

The V gene is TRBV6-5, the J gene TRBJ1-2; D perhaps matches TRBD1 (6 bases). Germline V gene sequence: CDR1 MNHEY, CDR2 SVGAGI. V shed 5 bases and J shed 9 bases, with 19 bases lying between them. This CDR3 has 14 amino acids. The CDR3 loop reads CASSTVGRGASYTF. CDR3 nucleotides: TGTGCCAGCAGTACCGTCGGGAGGGGGGCCAGCTACACCTTC.